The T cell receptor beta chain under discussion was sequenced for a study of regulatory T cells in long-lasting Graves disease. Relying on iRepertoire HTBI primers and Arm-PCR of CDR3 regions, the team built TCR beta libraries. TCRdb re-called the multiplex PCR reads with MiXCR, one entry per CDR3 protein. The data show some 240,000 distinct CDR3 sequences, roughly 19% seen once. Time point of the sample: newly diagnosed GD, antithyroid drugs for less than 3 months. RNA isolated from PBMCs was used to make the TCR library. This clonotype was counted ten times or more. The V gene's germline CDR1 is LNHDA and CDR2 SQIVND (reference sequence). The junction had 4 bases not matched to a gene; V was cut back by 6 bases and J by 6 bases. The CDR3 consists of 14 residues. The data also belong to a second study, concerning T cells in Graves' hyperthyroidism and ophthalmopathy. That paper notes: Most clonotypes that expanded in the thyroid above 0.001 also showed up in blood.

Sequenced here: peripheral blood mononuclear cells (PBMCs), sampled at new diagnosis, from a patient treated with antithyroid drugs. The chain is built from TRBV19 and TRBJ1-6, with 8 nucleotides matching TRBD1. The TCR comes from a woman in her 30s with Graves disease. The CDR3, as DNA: TGTGCCAGTAGGGGCACAGGGGGTAATTCACCCCTCCACTTT. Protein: CASRGTGGNSPLHF.